The present TCR beta chain was sequenced within a study of T cell responses to AZD1222 COVID-19 vaccine. A note on this clone: Its matching antigen is unknown.

Whole-study findings and limits: The number of AZD1222 recipients seropositive at baseline was only five to seven. Repertoire sampling was restricted to post-peak T cell response timepoints. The study reported that nearly half of spike-specific TCRs target unmutated variant regions. Two AZD1222 doses significantly raised spike-specific TCR breadth and depth over controls.

Profiled with immunoSEQ multiplex PCR; TCRdb holds only in-frame clones, not every one. The repertoire holds about 160,000 clones, with about 91% as singletons. The CDR3 has 13 amino acids. The ends were cut back, 5 bases at V and 4 bases at J, with 11 bases in the middle. The chain uses TRBV12-3 or TRBV12-4 and TRBJ1-2, with D possibly matching TRBD1 (5 bases). This specimen was peripheral blood, taken on day 0 of MenACWY control vaccination. The receptor was isolated from an adult in good health. Written as DNA, the CDR3 is TGTGCCAGCAGTCCAGGGTTTAGCTATGGCTACACCTTC. Translation: CASSPGFSYGYTF.